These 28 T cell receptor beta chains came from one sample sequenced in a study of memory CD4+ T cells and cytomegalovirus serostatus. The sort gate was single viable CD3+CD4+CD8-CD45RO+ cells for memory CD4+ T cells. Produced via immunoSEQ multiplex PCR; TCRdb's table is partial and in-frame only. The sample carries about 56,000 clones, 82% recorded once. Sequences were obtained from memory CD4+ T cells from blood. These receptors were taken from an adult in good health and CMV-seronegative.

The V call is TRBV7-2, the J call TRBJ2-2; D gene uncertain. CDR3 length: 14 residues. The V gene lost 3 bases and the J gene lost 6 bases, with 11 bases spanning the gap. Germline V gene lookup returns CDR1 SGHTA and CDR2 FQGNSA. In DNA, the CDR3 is TGTGCCAGCAGCTTGTACGACCGGGCCGGGGAGCTGTTTTTT. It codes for CASSLYDRAGELFF.

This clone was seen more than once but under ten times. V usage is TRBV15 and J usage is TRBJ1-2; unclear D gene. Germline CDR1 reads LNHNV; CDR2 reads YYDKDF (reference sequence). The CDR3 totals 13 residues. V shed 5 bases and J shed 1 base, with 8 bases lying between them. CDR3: CATSREGNYGYTF. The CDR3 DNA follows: TGTGCCACCAGCCGCGAGGGTAACTATGGCTACACCTTC.

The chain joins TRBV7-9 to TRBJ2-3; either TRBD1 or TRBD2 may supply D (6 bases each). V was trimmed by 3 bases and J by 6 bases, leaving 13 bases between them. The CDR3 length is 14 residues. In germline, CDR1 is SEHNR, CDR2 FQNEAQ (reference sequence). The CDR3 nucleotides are TGTGCCAGCAGCTTTGGGGGGCGCTACGATACGCAGTATTTT. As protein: CASSFGGRYDTQYF.

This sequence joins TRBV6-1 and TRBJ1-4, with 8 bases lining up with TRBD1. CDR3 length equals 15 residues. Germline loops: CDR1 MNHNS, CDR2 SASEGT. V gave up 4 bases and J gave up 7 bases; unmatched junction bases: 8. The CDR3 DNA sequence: TGTGCCAGCAGTGGTCAACAGGGGGGTGGTGAAAAACTGTTTTTT. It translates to CASSGQQGGGEKLFF.

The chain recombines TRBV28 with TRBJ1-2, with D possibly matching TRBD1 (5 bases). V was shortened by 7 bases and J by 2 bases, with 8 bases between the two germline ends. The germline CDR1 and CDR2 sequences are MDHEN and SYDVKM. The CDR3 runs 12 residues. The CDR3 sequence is CASNDRNYGYTF. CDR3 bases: TGTGCCAGCAACGACAGAAACTATGGCTACACCTTC.

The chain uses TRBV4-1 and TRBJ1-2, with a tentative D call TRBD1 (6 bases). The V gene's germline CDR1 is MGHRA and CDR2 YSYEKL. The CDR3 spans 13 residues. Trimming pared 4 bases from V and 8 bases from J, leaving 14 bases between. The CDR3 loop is CASSPRTERGYTF. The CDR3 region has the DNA TGCGCCAGCAGCCCCCGGACAGAAAGAGGCTACACCTTC.

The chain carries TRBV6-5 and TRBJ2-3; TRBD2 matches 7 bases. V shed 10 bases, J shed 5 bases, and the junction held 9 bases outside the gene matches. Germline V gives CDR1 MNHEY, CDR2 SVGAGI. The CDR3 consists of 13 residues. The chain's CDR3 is CAISRSGEDTQYF. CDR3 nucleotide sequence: TGTGCCATCTCGAGAAGCGGGGAAGATACGCAGTATTTT.

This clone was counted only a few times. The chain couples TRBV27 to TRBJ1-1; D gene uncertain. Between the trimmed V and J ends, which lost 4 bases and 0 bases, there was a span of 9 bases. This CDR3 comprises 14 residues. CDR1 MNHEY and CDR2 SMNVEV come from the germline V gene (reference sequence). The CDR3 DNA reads TGTGCCAGCAGTTCGAAGAGAGTGAACACTGAAGCTTTCTTT. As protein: CASSSKRVNTEAFF.

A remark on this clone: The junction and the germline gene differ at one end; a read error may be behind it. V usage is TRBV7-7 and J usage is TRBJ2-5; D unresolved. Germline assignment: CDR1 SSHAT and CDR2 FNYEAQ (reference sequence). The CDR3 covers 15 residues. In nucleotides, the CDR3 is TGTGCTAGCAGCTTAAGGAATCGGCCCCAAGAGACCCAGTACTTC. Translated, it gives CASSLRNRPQETQYF. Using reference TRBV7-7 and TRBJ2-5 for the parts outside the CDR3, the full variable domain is GAGVSQSPRYKVTKRGQDVTLRCDPISSHATLYWYQQALGQGPEFLTYFNYEAQPDKSGLPSDRFSAERPEGSISTLTIQRTEQRDSAMYRCASSLRNRPQETQYFGPGTRLLVL.

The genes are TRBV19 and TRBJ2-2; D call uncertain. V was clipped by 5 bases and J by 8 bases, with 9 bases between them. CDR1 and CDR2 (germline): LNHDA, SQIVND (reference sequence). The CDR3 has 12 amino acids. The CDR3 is CASSLRTGELFF. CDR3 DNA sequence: TGTGCCAGTAGTCTTAGGACGGGGGAGCTGTTTTTT. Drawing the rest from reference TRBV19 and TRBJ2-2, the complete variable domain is DGGITQSPKYLFRKEGQNVTLSCEQNLNHDAMYWYRQDPGQGLRLIYYSQIVNDFQKGDIAEGYSVSREKKESFPLTVTSAQKNPTAFYLCASSLRTGELFFGEGSRLTVL.

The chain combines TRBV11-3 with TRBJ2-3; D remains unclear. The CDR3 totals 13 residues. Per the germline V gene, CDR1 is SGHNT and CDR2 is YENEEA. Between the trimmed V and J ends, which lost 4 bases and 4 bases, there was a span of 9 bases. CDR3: CASSSERADTQYF. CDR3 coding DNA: TGTGCCAGCAGCTCGGAAAGAGCAGATACGCAGTATTTT.

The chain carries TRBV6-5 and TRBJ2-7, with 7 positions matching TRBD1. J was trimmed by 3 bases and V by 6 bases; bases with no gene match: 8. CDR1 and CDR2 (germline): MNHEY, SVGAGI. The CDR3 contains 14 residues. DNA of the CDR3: TGTGCCAGCAGGAGGGACAGTATTAGCTACGAGCAGTACTTC. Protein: CASRRDSISYEQYF.

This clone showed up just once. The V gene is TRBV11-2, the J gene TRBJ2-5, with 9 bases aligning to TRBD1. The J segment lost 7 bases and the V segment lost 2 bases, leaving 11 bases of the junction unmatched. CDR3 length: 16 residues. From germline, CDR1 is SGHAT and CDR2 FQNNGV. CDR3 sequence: CASSLRDRVPGVTQYF. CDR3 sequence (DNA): TGTGCCAGCAGCTTAAGGGACAGGGTTCCAGGGGTGACCCAGTACTTC.

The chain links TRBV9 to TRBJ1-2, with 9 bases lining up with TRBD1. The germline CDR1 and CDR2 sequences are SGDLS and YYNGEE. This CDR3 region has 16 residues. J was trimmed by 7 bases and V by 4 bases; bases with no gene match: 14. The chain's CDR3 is CASSTSGTGLTFGYTF. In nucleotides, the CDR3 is TGTGCCAGCAGCACATCCGGGACAGGGTTAACTTTTGGCTACACCTTC.

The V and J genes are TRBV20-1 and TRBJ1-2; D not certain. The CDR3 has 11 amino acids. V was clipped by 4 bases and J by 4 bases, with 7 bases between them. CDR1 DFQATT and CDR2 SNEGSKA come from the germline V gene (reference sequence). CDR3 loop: CSAIQSYGYTF. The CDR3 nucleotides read TGCAGTGCTATACAGAGCTATGGCTACACCTTC.

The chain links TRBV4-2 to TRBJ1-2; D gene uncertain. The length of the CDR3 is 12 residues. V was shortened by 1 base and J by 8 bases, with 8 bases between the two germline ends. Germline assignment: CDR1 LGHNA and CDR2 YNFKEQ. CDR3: CASSQVSLGYTF. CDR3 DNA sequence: TGTGCCAGCAGCCAAGTATCCCTCGGCTACACCTTC.

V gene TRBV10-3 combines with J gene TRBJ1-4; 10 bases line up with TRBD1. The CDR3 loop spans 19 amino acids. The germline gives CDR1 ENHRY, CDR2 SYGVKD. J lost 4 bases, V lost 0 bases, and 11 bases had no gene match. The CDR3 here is CAISESAGRRTGGNEKLFF. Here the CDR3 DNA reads TGTGCCATCAGTGAGTCGGCAGGGCGGAGGACAGGGGGTAATGAAAAACTGTTTTTT.

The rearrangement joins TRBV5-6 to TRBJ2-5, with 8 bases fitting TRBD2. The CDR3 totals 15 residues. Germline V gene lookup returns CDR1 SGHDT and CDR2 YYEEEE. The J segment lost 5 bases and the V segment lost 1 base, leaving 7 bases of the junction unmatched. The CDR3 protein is CASSLKRGGRETQYF. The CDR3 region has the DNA TGTGCCAGCAGCTTGAAACGGGGGGGCCGGGAGACCCAGTACTTC.

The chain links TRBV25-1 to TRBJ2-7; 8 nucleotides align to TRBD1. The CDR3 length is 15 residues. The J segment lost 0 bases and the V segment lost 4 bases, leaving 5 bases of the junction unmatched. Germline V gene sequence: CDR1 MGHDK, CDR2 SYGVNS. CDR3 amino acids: CASSVRDRSSYEQYF. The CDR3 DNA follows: TGTGCCAGCAGTGTCCGGGACAGGAGCTCCTACGAGCAGTACTTC.

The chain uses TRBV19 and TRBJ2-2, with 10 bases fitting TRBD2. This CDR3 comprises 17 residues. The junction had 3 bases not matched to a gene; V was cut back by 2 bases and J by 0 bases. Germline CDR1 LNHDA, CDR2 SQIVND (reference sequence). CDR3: CASSIWSGGANTGELFF. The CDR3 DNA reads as TGTGCCAGTAGTATATGGAGCGGGGGGGCGAACACCGGGGAGCTGTTTTTT.

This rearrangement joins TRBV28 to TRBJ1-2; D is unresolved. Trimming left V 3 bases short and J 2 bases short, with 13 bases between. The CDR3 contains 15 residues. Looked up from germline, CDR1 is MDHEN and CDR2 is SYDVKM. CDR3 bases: TGTGCCAGCAGTTTTAGAAAGGGTAAGAACTATGGCTACACCTTC. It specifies CASSFRKGKNYGYTF.

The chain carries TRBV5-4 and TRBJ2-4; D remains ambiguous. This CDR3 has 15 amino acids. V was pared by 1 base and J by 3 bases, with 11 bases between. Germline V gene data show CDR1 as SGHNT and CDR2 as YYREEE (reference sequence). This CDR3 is CASSLFHADKNIQYF. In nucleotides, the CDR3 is TGTGCCAGCAGCTTGTTTCATGCGGACAAAAACATTCAGTACTTC.

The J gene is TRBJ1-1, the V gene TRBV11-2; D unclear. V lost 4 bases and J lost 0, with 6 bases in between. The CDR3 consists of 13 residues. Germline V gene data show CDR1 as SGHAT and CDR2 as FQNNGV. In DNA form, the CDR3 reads TGTGCCAGCAGCTGGAACATGAACACTGAAGCTTTCTTT. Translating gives CASSWNMNTEAFF.

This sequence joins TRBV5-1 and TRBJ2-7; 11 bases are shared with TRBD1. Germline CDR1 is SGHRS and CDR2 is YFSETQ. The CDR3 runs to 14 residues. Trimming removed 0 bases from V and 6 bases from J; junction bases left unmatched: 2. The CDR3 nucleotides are TGCGCCAGCAGCTTGGCAGGGACAGGGGGCGAGCAGTACTTC. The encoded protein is CASSLAGTGGEQYF. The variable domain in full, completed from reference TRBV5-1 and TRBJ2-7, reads KAGVTQTPRYLIKTRGQQVTLSCSPISGHRSVSWYQQTPGQGLQFLFEYFSETQRNKGNFPGRFSGRQFSNSRSEMNVSTLELGDSALYLCASSLAGTGGEQYFGPGTRLTVT.

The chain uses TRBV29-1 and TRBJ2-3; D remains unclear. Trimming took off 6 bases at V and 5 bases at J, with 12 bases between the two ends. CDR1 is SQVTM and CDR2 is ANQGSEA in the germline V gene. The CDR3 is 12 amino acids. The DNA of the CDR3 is TGCAGCGTCCTCTTGTCAGGAGATACGCAGTATTTT. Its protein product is CSVLLSGDTQYF.

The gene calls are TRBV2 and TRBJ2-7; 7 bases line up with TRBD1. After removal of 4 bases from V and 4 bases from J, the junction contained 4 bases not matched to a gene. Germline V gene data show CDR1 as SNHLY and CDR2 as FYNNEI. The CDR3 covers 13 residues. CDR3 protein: CASSVGQKYEQYF. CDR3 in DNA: TGTGCCAGCAGTGTGGGACAGAAATACGAGCAGTACTTC.

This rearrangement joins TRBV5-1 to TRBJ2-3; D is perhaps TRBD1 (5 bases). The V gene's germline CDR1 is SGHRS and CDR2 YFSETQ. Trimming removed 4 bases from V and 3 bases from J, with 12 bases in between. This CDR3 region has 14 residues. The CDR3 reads CASSLNRGTDTQYF. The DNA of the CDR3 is TGCGCCAGCAGCCTGAATAGGGGAACAGATACGCAGTATTTT.

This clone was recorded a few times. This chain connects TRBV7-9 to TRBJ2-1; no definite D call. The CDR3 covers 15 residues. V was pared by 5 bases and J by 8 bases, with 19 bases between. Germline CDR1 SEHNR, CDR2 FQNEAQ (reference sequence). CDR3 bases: TGTGCCAGCAGCCGTCGCAGGATCGAGGCGGATGAGCAGTTCTTC. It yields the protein CASSRRRIEADEQFF.